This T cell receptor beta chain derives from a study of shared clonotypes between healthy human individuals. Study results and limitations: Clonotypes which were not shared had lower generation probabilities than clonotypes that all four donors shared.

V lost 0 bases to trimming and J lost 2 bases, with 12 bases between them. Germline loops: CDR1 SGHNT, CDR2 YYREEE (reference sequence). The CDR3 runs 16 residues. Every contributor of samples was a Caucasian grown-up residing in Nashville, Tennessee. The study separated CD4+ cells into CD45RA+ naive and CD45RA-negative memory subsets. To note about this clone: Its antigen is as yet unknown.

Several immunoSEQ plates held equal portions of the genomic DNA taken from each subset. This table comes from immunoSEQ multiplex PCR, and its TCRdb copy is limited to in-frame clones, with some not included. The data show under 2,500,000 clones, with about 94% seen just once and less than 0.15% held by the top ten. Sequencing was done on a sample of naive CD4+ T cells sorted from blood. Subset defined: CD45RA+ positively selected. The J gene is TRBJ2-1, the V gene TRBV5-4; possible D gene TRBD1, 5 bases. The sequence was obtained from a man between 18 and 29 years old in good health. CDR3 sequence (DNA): TGTGCCAGCAGCTTGGGGGGCTCAAGGACCTACAATGAGCAGTTCTTC. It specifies CASSLGGSRTYNEQFF.